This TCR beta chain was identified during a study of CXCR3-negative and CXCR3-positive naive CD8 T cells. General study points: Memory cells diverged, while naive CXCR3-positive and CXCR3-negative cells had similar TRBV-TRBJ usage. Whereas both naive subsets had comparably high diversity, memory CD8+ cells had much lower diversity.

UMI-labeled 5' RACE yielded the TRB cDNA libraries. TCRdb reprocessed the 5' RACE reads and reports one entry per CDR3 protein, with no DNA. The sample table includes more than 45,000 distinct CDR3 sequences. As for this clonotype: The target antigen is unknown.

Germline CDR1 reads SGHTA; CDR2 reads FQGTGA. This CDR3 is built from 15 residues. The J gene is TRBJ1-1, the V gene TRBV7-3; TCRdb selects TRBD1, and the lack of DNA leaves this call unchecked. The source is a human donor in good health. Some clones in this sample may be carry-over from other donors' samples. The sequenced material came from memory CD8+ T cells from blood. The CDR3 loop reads CASSLGAGSNTEAFF.